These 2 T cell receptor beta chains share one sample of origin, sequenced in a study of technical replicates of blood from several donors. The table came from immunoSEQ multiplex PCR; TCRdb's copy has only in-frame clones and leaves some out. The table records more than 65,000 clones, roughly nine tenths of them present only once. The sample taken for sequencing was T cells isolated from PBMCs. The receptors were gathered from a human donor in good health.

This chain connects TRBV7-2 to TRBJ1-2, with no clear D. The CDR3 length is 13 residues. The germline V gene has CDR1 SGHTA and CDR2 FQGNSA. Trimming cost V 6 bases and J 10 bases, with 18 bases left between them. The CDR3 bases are TGTGCCAGCAGTTTAAACAGAGAACCCGACTACACCTTC. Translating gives CASSLNREPDYTF.

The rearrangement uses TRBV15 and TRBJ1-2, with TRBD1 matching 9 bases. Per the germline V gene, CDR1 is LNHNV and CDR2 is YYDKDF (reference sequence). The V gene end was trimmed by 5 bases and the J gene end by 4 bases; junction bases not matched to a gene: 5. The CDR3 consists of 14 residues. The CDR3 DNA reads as TGTGCCACCAGCTGGACAGGGGTGGGCTATGGCTACACCTTC. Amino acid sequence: CATSWTGVGYGYTF. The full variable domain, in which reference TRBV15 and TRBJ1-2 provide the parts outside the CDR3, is DAMVIQNPRYQVTQFGKPVTLSCSQTLNHNVMYWYQQKSSQAPKLLFHYYDKDFNNEADTPDNFQSRRPNTSFCFLDIRSPGLGDTAMYLCATSWTGVGYGYTFGSGTRLTVV.